What follows describes a single TCR beta chain. The data stem from a study of control samples from healthy donors and cancer patients. Sequenced by immunoSEQ multiplex PCR; TCRdb stores in-frame clones only, minus some. The table has just under 65,000 clones, over 75% seen once. Trimming cost V 2 bases and J 0 bases, with 8 bases left between them. CDR1 and CDR2 (germline): MNHEY, SMNVEV (reference sequence). This CDR3 is 15 amino acids long. This TCR derives from a man aged 35 to 55 in good health. The sequenced sample was blood. The chain employs TRBV27 and TRBJ1-5; D is unresolved. DNA for the CDR3: TGTGCCAGCAGTTTAACCAGTTATAGCAATCAGCCCCAGCATTTT. This translates into CASSLTSYSNQPQHF.